This is a list of T cell receptor beta chains from one sample in a study of shared clonotypes between healthy human individuals. Some clones are missing from TCRdb's copy, which holds only in-frame ones; the method was immunoSEQ multiplex PCR. Of more than 2 million clones in the sample, 90% to 97% were seen once. The sample consisted of naive CD4+ T cells sorted from blood. The receptors originated from a man aged 18 to 35 in good health. Each CDR3 is given with its conserved first and last residue. D genes are given only for firm matches. Size is omitted from some rows. Given values are once, few, many or a class for expanded clones.

TRBJ2-1,TRBD2,TRBV10-2,-,TGCGCCAGCAGCTCCGGGACTAGCGGGAGAAGCTACAATGAGCAGTTCTTC,CASSSGTSGRSYNEQFF
TRBJ1-3,-,TRBV14,-,TGTGCCAGCAGTGACAGATTCTCCTCTGGAAACACCATATATTTT,CASSDRFSSGNTIYF
TRBJ1-2,TRBD1,TRBV2,-,TGTGCCAGCAGTGACCGACAGGGTTTCTATGGCTACACCTTC,CASSDRQGFYGYTF
TRBJ1-1,TRBD1,TRBV10-3,once,TGTGCCAGCCAGGGGACAGGGAGTGAAGCTTTCTTT,CASQGTGSEAFF
TRBJ2-5,-,TRBV5-4,-,TGTGCCAGCAGCTTGGTGGGAGGCCAGCAAGAGACCCAGTACTTC,CASSLVGGQQETQYF
TRBJ1-5,-,TRBV2,once,TGTGCCAGCAGTGGGACAGCATATAGCAATCAGCCCCAGCATTTT,CASSGTAYSNQPQHF
TRBJ2-7,TRBD1,TRBV5-6,-,TGTGCCAGCAGCCACACCGGGACAGGGGTCCTCCATGAGCAGTACTTC,CASSHTGTGVLHEQYF
TRBJ1-1,-,TRBV5-1,-,TGCGCCAGCAGCTCGTTCACTGAAGCTTTCTTT,CASSSFTEAFF
TRBJ2-7,TRBD1,TRBV6-5,-,TGTGCCAGCAGTCTGGGACAGGGGGCCTACGAGCAGTACTTC,CASSLGQGAYEQYF
TRBJ1-4,TRBD1,TRBV5-1,-,TGCGCCAGCGGGCGGGACAGGGGTGATGAAAAACTGTTTTTT,CASGRDRGDEKLFF
TRBJ1-6,TRBD1,TRBV9,-,TGTGCCAGCAGCGTAGGGGGACAGGGGGGTTCACCCCTCCACTTT,CASSVGGQGGSPLHF
TRBJ1-5,-,TRBV28,-,TGTGCCAGTTACGGGGCCCTTGGTAGCAATCAGCCCCAGCATTTT,CASYGALGSNQPQHF
TRBJ2-3,TRBD1,TRBV5-6,-,TGTGCCAGCAGCCAAGACAGGGGGCCGGGCACAGATACGCAGTATTTT,CASSQDRGPGTDTQYF
TRBJ1-2,-,TRBV28,-,TGTGCCAGCAGTTTATTTGCCGGGAGGAGCGGGGGAAACTATGGCTACACCTTC,CASSLFAGRSGGNYGYTF
TRBJ2-7,TRBD2,TRBV10-3,once,TGTGCCATCAGTGGGGATAGCGGGACAAGCGGGTCCTACGAGCAGTACTTC,CAISGDSGTSGSYEQYF
TRBJ2-7,TRBD1,TRBV10-3,once,TGTGCCATCATAGAGGACAGGGGGGCCTACGAGCAGTACTTC,CAIIEDRGAYEQYF
TRBJ1-2,-,TRBV6-1,-,TGTGCCAGCAGTGTCGCCCACAGGGAAAACTATGGCTACACCTTC,CASSVAHRENYGYTF
TRBJ1-5,TRBD1,TRBV19,-,TGTGCCAGTAGTGGGCTTGACAGGGGCAATCAGCCCCAGCATTTT,CASSGLDRGNQPQHF
TRBJ1-1,TRBD1,TRBV29-1,-,TGCAGCGCCCAGGGACAGGGAAAGATTGAAGCTTTCTTT,CSAQGQGKIEAFF
TRBJ2-7,TRBD1,TRBV5-1,-,TGCGCCAGCAGCTTGGCCGCTCTCAGGGGGAAGAACGAGCAGTACTTC,CASSLAALRGKNEQYF
TRBJ2-1,-,TRBV10-3,-,TGTGCCATCAGTGAGTCAACGGGAAGGTTCAATGAGCAGTTCTTC,CAISESTGRFNEQFF
TRBJ2-7,TRBD2,TRBV18,-,TGTGCCAGCTCTCAACTAGCGGGGGGGACCTACGAGCAGTACTTC,CASSQLAGGTYEQYF
TRBJ2-3,-,TRBV15,-,TGTGCCACCAGCCGGCCGAGCACAGATACGCAGTATTTT,CATSRPSTDTQYF
TRBJ1-1,-,TRBV10-3,-,TGTGCCATCAGTGTAGGGACGGCGAACACTGAAGCTTTCTTT,CAISVGTANTEAFF
TRBJ2-3,TRBD2,TRBV27,-,TGTGCCAGCAGTTCTAGCGGGGACACAGATACGCAGTATTTT,CASSSSGDTDTQYF
TRBJ2-3,-,TRBV7-2,-,TGTGCCAGCAGCTTAGGTTTACACACAGATACGCAGTATTTT,CASSLGLHTDTQYF
TRBJ2-7,TRBD1,TRBV14,-,TGTGCCAGCAGCGGGACAGGGGGATCCTACGAGCAGTACTTC,CASSGTGGSYEQYF